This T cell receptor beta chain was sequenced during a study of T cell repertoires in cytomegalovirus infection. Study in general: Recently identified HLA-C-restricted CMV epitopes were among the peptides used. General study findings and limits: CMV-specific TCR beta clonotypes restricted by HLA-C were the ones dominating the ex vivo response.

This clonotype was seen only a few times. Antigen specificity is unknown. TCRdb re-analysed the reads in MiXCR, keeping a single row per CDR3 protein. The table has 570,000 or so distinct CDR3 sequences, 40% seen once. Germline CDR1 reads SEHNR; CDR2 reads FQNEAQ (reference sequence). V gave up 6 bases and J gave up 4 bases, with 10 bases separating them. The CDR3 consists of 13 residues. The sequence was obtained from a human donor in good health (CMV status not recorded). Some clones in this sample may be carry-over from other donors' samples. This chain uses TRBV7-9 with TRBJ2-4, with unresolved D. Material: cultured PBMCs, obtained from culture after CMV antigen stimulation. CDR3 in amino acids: CASREVGKNIQYF. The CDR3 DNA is TGTGCCAGCAGAGAGGTCGGGAAAAACATTCAGTACTTC. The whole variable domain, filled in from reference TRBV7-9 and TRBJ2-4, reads DTGVSQNPRHKITKRGQNVTFRCDPISEHNRLYWYRQTLGQGPEFLTYFQNEAQLEKSRLLSDRFSAERPKGSFSTLEIQRTEQGDSAMYLCASREVGKNIQYFGAGTRLSVL.